The subject of this entry is one TCR beta chain. The antigen is undetermined. The sample belongs to a study of cytomegalovirus exposure and HLA in healthy donors. General study findings and limits: Analysis was performed later, and it showed HLA-associated TCR beta chains to be more clonally expanded than equally common others. The study designated around 150 TCR beta chains cytomegalovirus-associated. Later work associated over 15,000 TCR beta sequences with HLA alleles at 0.05 false discovery rate.

The CDR3 consists of 16 residues. The V gene lost 2 bases and the J gene lost 3 bases, with 17 bases spanning the gap. CDR1 and CDR2 (germline): ENHRY, SYGVKD. This PCR relied on a set of 60 Vbeta primers and 13 Jbeta primers. Authors' processing steps: In a later analysis, of 79 million or so unique beta chains, about 11 million appeared in at least two donors. The assay was immunoSEQ multiplex PCR, and TCRdb's table has in-frame clones only and misses some. Clone size and V and J calls were adopted from that table, with D and trimming inferred from the DNA. The table has roughly 200,000 clones, roughly 80% seen once; the top ten hold 1.5% to 2%.

This chain connects TRBV10-3 to TRBJ2-7, with a possible D match to TRBD1 (6 bases). The source is a woman between 18 and 30 years old in good health and CMV-seronegative. Sequencing was done on a sample of PBMCs. The CDR3 here is CAISEQPGHPGYEQYV. The CDR3 coding sequence is TGTGCCATCAGTGAGCAGCCGGGACACCCGGGCTACGAGCAGTACGTC.